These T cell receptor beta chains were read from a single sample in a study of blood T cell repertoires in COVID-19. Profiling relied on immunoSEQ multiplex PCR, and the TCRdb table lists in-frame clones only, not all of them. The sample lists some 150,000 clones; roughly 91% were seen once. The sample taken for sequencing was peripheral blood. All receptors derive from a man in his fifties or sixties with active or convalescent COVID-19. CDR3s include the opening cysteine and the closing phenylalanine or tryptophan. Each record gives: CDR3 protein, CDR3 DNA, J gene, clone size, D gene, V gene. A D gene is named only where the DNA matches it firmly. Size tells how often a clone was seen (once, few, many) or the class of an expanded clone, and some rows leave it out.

CASSLERQGAYEQYF	TGTGCCAGCAGCTTAGAACGGCAGGGGGCCTACGAGCAGTACTTC	TRBJ2-7	NA	TRBD1	TRBV11-2
CASSQGSVNEKLFF	TGTGCCAGCAGCCAGGGGAGCGTTAATGAAAAACTGTTTTTT	TRBJ1-4	NA	NA	TRBV7-9
CATSASTGGQGDTQYF	TGTGCCACCAGTGCATCTACAGGGGGACAGGGAGATACGCAGTATTTT	TRBJ2-3	NA	TRBD1	TRBV24-1
CASSPRPQGQNTGELFF	TGTGCCAGCAGCCCCCGGCCCCAGGGTCAGAACACCGGGGAGCTGTTTTTT	TRBJ2-2	NA	NA	TRBV7-2
CASSQGLVSGETQYF	TGCGCCAGCAGCCAAGGGCTGGTGTCTGGAGAGACCCAGTACTTC	TRBJ2-5	NA	NA	TRBV4-1
CAWSPGTLRSEQFF	TGTGCCTGGAGTCCCGGGACTCTCCGCAGTGAGCAGTTCTTC	TRBJ2-1	NA	NA	TRBV30
CASSQVQGEIAYEQYF	TGTGCCAGCAGCCAAGTTCAGGGGGAAATCGCCTACGAGCAGTACTTC	TRBJ2-7	NA	TRBD1	TRBV3-1/TRBV3-2
CASSFPGQVYEQYF	TGCGCCAGCAGCTTCCCGGGACAGGTATACGAGCAGTACTTC	TRBJ2-7	few	TRBD1	TRBV5-1
CASSKGQGRNQPQHF	TGTGCCAGCAGCAAAGGGCAGGGGCGAAATCAGCCCCAGCATTTT	TRBJ1-5	NA	NA	TRBV21-1
CASSHGGVNNEQFF	TGTGCCAGCAGCCACGGGGGAGTAAACAATGAGCAGTTCTTC	TRBJ2-1	NA	NA	TRBV11-3
CASSPSSGTGSYEQYF	TGTGCCAGCAGCCCCTCCTCCGGGACAGGGAGCTACGAGCAGTACTTC	TRBJ2-7	few	TRBD1	TRBV2
CASSSGPAGQGDQPQHF	TGTGCCAGCAGCTCTGGACCGGCGGGGCAGGGAGATCAGCCCCAGCATTTT	TRBJ1-5	NA	NA	TRBV21-1
CASSPDGSGRTSYNEQFF	TGTGCCAGTAGTCCCGACGGTAGCGGGAGGACGTCCTACAATGAGCAGTTCTTC	TRBJ2-1	NA	TRBD2	TRBV19
CASSVDSAGNTIYF	TGTGCCAGCAGCGTAGATTCGGCTGGAAACACCATATATTTT	TRBJ1-3	NA	NA	TRBV9
CASSVGLAGVSDTQYF	TGCGCCAGCAGCGTAGGACTAGCGGGAGTGTCAGATACGCAGTATTTT	TRBJ2-3	NA	TRBD2	TRBV5-1
CASSLAGEVGPDTQYF	TGTGCCAGCAGTCTAGCGGGAGAGGTGGGCCCAGATACGCAGTATTTT	TRBJ2-3	few	TRBD2	TRBV6-6